A selection of T cell receptor beta chains follows, all from one sample in a study of blood T cell repertoires in COVID-19. Measured with immunoSEQ multiplex PCR; TCRdb has only the in-frame clones, and not every one. The sample comprises some 180,000 clones, 85% to 90% of which are singletons, and 6.2% rests with the top ten. The sequenced sample consisted of PBMCs or T cells enriched from blood (not recorded which). These receptors were taken from a man aged 35 to 55 who had recovered from COVID-19. The CDR3 runs from the conserved cysteine through the conserved F or W. D genes are given only for firm matches. Clone size is given for some rows only: seen once, a few or many times, or a class if the clone is expanded.

J gene: TRBJ2-3; D gene: -; clone size: -; V gene: TRBV19; CDR3 DNA: TGTGCCAGTAGTATTACGAGCTCAGATACGCAGTATTTT; CDR3 protein: CASSITSSDTQYF
J gene: TRBJ1-6; D gene: -; clone size: -; V gene: TRBV9; CDR3 DNA: TGTGCCAGCAGCGTAGACAGGGTGGAGGTCTCCTATAATTCACCCCTCCACTTT; CDR3 protein: CASSVDRVEVSYNSPLHF
J gene: TRBJ1-5; D gene: TRBD1; clone size: -; V gene: TRBV18; CDR3 DNA: TGTGCCAGCTCAGACGACAGGGCGTATAGCAATCAGCCCCAGCATTTT; CDR3 protein: CASSDDRAYSNQPQHF
J gene: TRBJ2-2; D gene: TRBD1; clone size: -; V gene: TRBV5-4; CDR3 DNA: TGTGCCAGCAGCCGTACAGGGGCGGGCACCGGGGAGCTGTTTTTT; CDR3 protein: CASSRTGAGTGELFF
J gene: TRBJ2-2; D gene: TRBD1; clone size: once; V gene: TRBV24-1; CDR3 DNA: TGTGCCACCAGTGATTTGTCTCACCTGACAGGGGCCGGGGAGCTGTTTTTT; CDR3 protein: CATSDLSHLTGAGELFF
J gene: TRBJ2-7; D gene: -; clone size: -; V gene: TRBV14; CDR3 DNA: TGTGCCAGCAGCCCAACCACAGCACCCTACGAGCAGTACTTC; CDR3 protein: CASSPTTAPYEQYF
J gene: TRBJ1-4; D gene: -; clone size: -; V gene: TRBV6-6; CDR3 DNA: TGTGCCAGCAGTTACGATGGGGCGAAGGAAAAACTGTTTTTT; CDR3 protein: CASSYDGAKEKLFF
J gene: TRBJ2-5; D gene: -; clone size: many; V gene: TRBV2; CDR3 DNA: TGTGCCAGTACAGGGATAAGTCAAGAGACCCAGTACTTC; CDR3 protein: CASTGISQETQYF
J gene: TRBJ2-2; D gene: TRBD2; clone size: once; V gene: TRBV27; CDR3 DNA: TGTGCCAGCAGCTTAGCGGGGGGTTCGCGAACCGGGGAGCTGTTTTTT; CDR3 protein: CASSLAGGSRTGELFF
J gene: TRBJ1-1; D gene: -; clone size: -; V gene: TRBV24-1; CDR3 DNA: TGTGCCACCCAACGCACAGGGAAGATGAACACTGAAGCTTTCTTT; CDR3 protein: CATQRTGKMNTEAFF
J gene: TRBJ1-2; D gene: TRBD1; clone size: -; V gene: TRBV30; CDR3 DNA: TGTGCCTGGAGTGCGCTGGAACAGGGGGTTAGCGGCTACACCTTC; CDR3 protein: CAWSALEQGVSGYTF
J gene: TRBJ2-1; D gene: -; clone size: -; V gene: TRBV19; CDR3 DNA: TGTGCCAGTAGTATAGGGGGGACAAGTTTCTACAATGAGCAGTTCTTC; CDR3 protein: CASSIGGTSFYNEQFF
J gene: TRBJ2-3; D gene: TRBD1; clone size: few; V gene: TRBV6-5; CDR3 DNA: TGTGCCAGCAGAAGAACAGGGGGCACAGATACGCAGTATTTT; CDR3 protein: CASRRTGGTDTQYF
J gene: TRBJ2-7; D gene: TRBD1; clone size: -; V gene: TRBV7-2; CDR3 DNA: TGTGCCAGCTCCCCGACAGGGCCCTACGAGCAGTACTTC; CDR3 protein: CASSPTGPYEQYF
J gene: TRBJ1-4; D gene: -; clone size: -; V gene: TRBV7-9; CDR3 DNA: TGTGCCAGCAGCTTGGCCGCCTCACCGAGGCTGTTTTTT; CDR3 protein: CASSLAASPRLFF
J gene: TRBJ2-5; D gene: -; clone size: -; V gene: TRBV2; CDR3 DNA: TGTGCCAGCCGATCCAGAGAGACCCAGTACTTC; CDR3 protein: CASRSRETQYF
J gene: TRBJ1-2; D gene: TRBD1; clone size: -; V gene: TRBV4-2; CDR3 DNA: TGTGCCAGCAGCCAGGGACAGGGGGAGGGTTACGGCTACACCTTC; CDR3 protein: CASSQGQGEGYGYTF
J gene: TRBJ1-3; D gene: -; clone size: -; V gene: TRBV9; CDR3 DNA: TGTGCCAGCAGCCAAGAACAGTTCTCTGGAAACACCATATATTTT; CDR3 protein: CASSQEQFSGNTIYF
J gene: TRBJ1-1; D gene: -; clone size: -; V gene: TRBV25-1; CDR3 DNA: TGTGCCAGCAGTGAAAAAGGAGAGGAAGCTTTCTTT; CDR3 protein: CASSEKGEEAFF
J gene: TRBJ1-1; D gene: TRBD1; clone size: -; V gene: TRBV10-3; CDR3 DNA: TGTGCCATCAGTAAAGAGACAGGGCCTGAAGCTTTCTTT; CDR3 protein: CAISKETGPEAFF
J gene: TRBJ2-6; D gene: -; clone size: -; V gene: TRBV7-2; CDR3 DNA: TGTGCCAGCAGCTTAGCAGGGGGTGGGGCCAACGTCCTGACTTTC; CDR3 protein: CASSLAGGGANVLTF
J gene: TRBJ1-1; D gene: -; clone size: -; V gene: TRBV27; CDR3 DNA: TGTGCCAGCAGTCCTATAGACAGGTCGAACACTGAAGCTTTCTTT; CDR3 protein: CASSPIDRSNTEAFF
J gene: TRBJ2-7; D gene: -; clone size: once; V gene: TRBV5-1; CDR3 DNA: TGCGCCAGCAGCCCTCTAGCCCGCTCCTACGAGCAGTACTTC; CDR3 protein: CASSPLARSYEQYF
J gene: TRBJ1-2; D gene: -; clone size: -; V gene: TRBV6-7; CDR3 DNA: TGTGCCAGCCCAAAAGGGGGGGCACAAAGGGGCTATGGCTACACCTTC; CDR3 protein: CASPKGGAQRGYGYTF
J gene: TRBJ2-5; D gene: TRBD2; clone size: -; V gene: TRBV27; CDR3 DNA: TGTGCCAGCAGTTTGCACCCTAGCGGAGAGACCCAGTACTTC; CDR3 protein: CASSLHPSGETQYF
J gene: TRBJ2-3; D gene: -; clone size: -; V gene: TRBV5-6; CDR3 DNA: TGTGCCAGCAGTTCAACAGATACGCAGTATTTT; CDR3 protein: CASSSTDTQYF
J gene: TRBJ2-2; D gene: -; clone size: -; V gene: TRBV6-5; CDR3 DNA: TGTGCCAGCAGTTCCCGGGACATACTCAACACCGGGGAGCTGTTTTTT; CDR3 protein: CASSSRDILNTGELFF
J gene: TRBJ2-2; D gene: -; clone size: -; V gene: TRBV11-3; CDR3 DNA: TGTGCCAGCAGCTTTTCCGGGGTACACACCGGGGAGCTGTTTTTT; CDR3 protein: CASSFSGVHTGELFF